This paragraph reports one T cell receptor (beta chain). The antigen remains undetermined. The sample belongs to a study of CD4+ T cells in melanoma. The study, taken as a whole, reports: A reported correlation linked neoantigen-specific CD4+ T cells to CD8+, macrophage and B cell function. In melanoma, neoantigen-specific CD4+ T cells reportedly differed in differentiation state.

Method: immunoSEQ multiplex PCR; TCRdb's copy keeps in-frame clones and lacks some. The sample consists of some 150,000 clones, around nine tenths of them appearing once. There are 16 residues in the CDR3. Unmatched junction bases numbered 6, after V lost 3 bases and J lost 7 bases. Looked up from germline, CDR1 is MNHEY and CDR2 is SMNVEV (reference sequence). This rearrangement joins TRBV27 to TRBJ2-1; 13 nucleotides agree with TRBD2. The sequence derives from a human donor with melanoma. For the CDR3, the DNA is TGTGCCAGCAGTTTCTTGGGACTAGCGGGGAGGAATGAGCAGTTCTTC. It translates to CASSFLGLAGRNEQFF.